This T cell receptor beta chain originates from a study of blood T cell repertoires in COVID-19. Using immunoSEQ multiplex PCR, the repertoire was profiled, and TCRdb retains in-frame clones only, with some absent. The profile shows some 340,000 clones, around 87% of them singletons. The germline V and J ends were trimmed by 0 bases and 5 bases, with 7 bases remaining between them. The CDR3 has 13 amino acids. Germline CDR1 MGHRA, CDR2 YSYEKL. The receptor was isolated from a woman in her twenties or thirties who had recovered from COVID-19. The sample consisted of PBMCs or T cells enriched from blood (not recorded which). The rearrangement joins TRBV4-1 to TRBJ2-5; D uncertain. The CDR3 DNA is TGCGCCAGCAGCCAAGATCGCGTGGAGACCCAGTACTTC. It yields the protein CASSQDRVETQYF.